This TCR beta chain was retrieved from a study of response to subunit inactivated influenza vaccine. V lost 0 bases and J lost 4, with 11 bases in between. This CDR3 comprises 15 residues. CDR1 and CDR2 (germline): SGHAT, FQNNGV. TCRdb independently ran MiXCR on the RT-PCR reads; one entry per CDR3 protein. The table includes about 570,000 distinct CDR3 sequences, around 11% detected once. This clonotype has just a few counts. The same data also went into a second study, on T cells expressing NK-cell markers. As reported in that work: What made the TCR beta cDNA was 5'RACE template switching with UMIs. Underlying the TCR beta repertoires were sorted CD3+CD56+NKG2C+, CD3+CD56+NKG2C- and CD3+CD56-NKG2C+ T cells.

Source: PBMCs from blood, taken on the day of vaccination. The genes are TRBV11-2 and TRBJ2-3; tentative D call: TRBD2 (6 bases). This sequence was found in a man over 45 who received an inactivated influenza vaccine. The chain's CDR3 is CASSLDGTSSDTQYF. CDR3 sequence (DNA): TGTGCCAGCAGCTTAGACGGGACTTCCTCAGATACGCAGTATTTT.